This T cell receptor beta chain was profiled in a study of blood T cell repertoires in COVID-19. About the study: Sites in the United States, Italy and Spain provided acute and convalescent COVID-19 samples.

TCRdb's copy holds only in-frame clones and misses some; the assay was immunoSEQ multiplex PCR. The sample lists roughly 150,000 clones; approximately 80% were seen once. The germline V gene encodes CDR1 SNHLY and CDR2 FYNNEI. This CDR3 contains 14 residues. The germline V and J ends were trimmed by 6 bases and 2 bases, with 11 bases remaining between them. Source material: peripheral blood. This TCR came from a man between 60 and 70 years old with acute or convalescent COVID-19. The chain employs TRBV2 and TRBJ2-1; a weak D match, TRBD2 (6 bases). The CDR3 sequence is CASSRRGTYNEQFF. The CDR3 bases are TGTGCCAGCAGCAGGAGGGGCACCTACAATGAGCAGTTCTTC.